This T cell receptor (beta chain) was identified during a study of CD8 T cells in ankylosing spondylitis. Germline V lookup: CDR1 SGHRS, CDR2 YFSETQ. This CDR3 contains 15 residues. V shed 0 bases and J shed 0 bases, with 9 bases lying between them. This clonotype was picked up many times. TCRdb re-called the 5' RACE reads with MiXCR, one entry per CDR3 protein. The sample yields under 300,000 distinct CDR3 sequences, approximately 12% seen once. The receptor was isolated from a male donor with ankylosing spondylitis or in good health (not recorded which). The V and J genes are TRBV5-1 and TRBJ1-2; no clear D. Sequencing input: blood, either unsorted or a sorted T cell fraction (not recorded which). CDR3 region: CASSLVPTANYGYTF. CDR3 DNA sequence: TGCGCCAGCAGCTTGGTCCCAACCGCTAACTATGGCTACACCTTC.